The present T cell receptor beta chain was sequenced within a study of blood T cell repertoires in COVID-19. The CDR3 is 13 amino acids. Per germline, CDR1 MNHEY and CDR2 SMNVEV (reference sequence). Trimming left V 6 bases short and J 8 bases short, with 16 bases between. Method: immunoSEQ multiplex PCR; TCRdb's copy keeps in-frame clones and lacks some. This table holds more than 200,000 clones, roughly 80% found once. J is TRBJ1-2 and V is TRBV27; no firm D call. Sequenced input: peripheral blood. This clonotype was obtained from a woman aged 80 or over with acute or convalescent COVID-19. CDR3 residues: CASRITPGRGYTF. CDR3 nucleotides: TGTGCCAGCAGGATTACCCCAGGCAGGGGCTACACCTTC.